Each of the 14 T cell receptor beta chains below was sequenced from the same sample in a study of OX40 agonist ivuxolimab in advanced cancers. The data were produced by immunoSEQ multiplex PCR, yet TCRdb's version contains in-frame clones alone and is incomplete. This sample has approximately 77,000 clones; less than 95% occur once, and the top ten carry 1.5% to 2%. The sequenced sample was CD4+ or CD8+ T cells sorted from blood, obtained in a trial of the OX40 agonist ivuxolimab. The source is an adult with an advanced solid tumor such as melanoma, head and neck, liver or kidney cancer.

This chain uses TRBV19 with TRBJ2-5, with unresolved D. TRBJ2-7 matches the DNA end more closely, so the J call is doubtful. Looked up from germline, CDR1 is LNHDA and CDR2 is SQIVND (reference sequence). This CDR3 region has 15 residues. The chain's CDR3 is CASSQAGPPDDEQYF. Here the CDR3 DNA reads TGTGCCAGTAGCCAAGCCGGCCCCCCGGACGACGAGCAGTACTTC.

In this sample, this clone turned up once. This chain connects TRBV7-9 to TRBJ1-2; 7 bases match TRBD1. The CDR3 is 14 amino acids. Per the germline V gene, CDR1 is SEHNR and CDR2 is FQNEAQ (reference sequence). Trimming took 4 bases from V and 8 from J; bases not matched to a gene: 10. CDR3 protein: CASSSTTGARGYTF. CDR3 in DNA: TGTGCCAGCAGCTCGACCACAGGGGCCCGAGGCTACACCTTC.

The chain couples TRBV27 to TRBJ1-1; D is ambiguous. V dropped 8 bases and J dropped 4 bases, with 17 bases sitting between them. Germline CDR1 and CDR2: MNHEY and SMNVEV (reference sequence). CDR3 length equals 14 residues. DNA for the CDR3: TGTGCCAGCTCAACCCCAAGGAACCCCACTGAAGCTTTCTTT. Encoded protein: CASSTPRNPTEAFF.

V usage is TRBV11-3 and J usage is TRBJ2-4; 8 bases fit TRBD2. The trim removed 4 bases at V and 6 bases at J, leaving 14 bases unmatched. The V gene's germline CDR1 is SGHNT and CDR2 YENEEA. This CDR3 is 17 amino acids long. DNA for the CDR3: TGTGCCAGCAGCTCAAGGGGCGACCCGGGGGGGGTAAACATTCAGTACTTC. Its translation: CASSSRGDPGGVNIQYF.

The chain couples TRBV19 to TRBJ2-7; D is unclear. This CDR3 contains 13 residues. CDR1 and CDR2 from the germline V gene are LNHDA and SQIVND (reference sequence). Trimming left V 6 bases short and J 3 bases short, with 12 bases between. The CDR3 DNA is TGTGCCAGTAGCCTCAGATCCAACTACGAGCAGTACTTC. This encodes CASSLRSNYEQYF.

This sequence joins TRBV5-6 and TRBJ2-1, with D perhaps given as TRBD1 or TRBD2 (6 bases each). The CDR3 consists of 19 residues. CDR1 and CDR2 (germline): SGHDT, YYEEEE. Trimming stripped 4 bases from V and 0 bases from J, with 23 bases between. This CDR3 reads CASSLGPRGRGPSYNEQFF. DNA for the CDR3: TGTGCCAGCAGCCTGGGCCCCCGGGGGCGCGGACCCTCCTACAATGAGCAGTTCTTC.

The chain uses TRBV6-4 and TRBJ2-1; D might be TRBD2 (6 bases). CDR1 and CDR2 from the germline V gene are MRHNA and SNTAGT. V was cut by 8 bases and J by 6 bases, with 14 bases left in between. The CDR3 loop spans 13 amino acids. CDR3 sequence reads: CASGGEMGNEQFF. The CDR3 DNA reads as TGTGCCAGCGGAGGGGAAATGGGCAATGAGCAGTTCTTC.

The chain is built from TRBV2 and TRBJ1-1; possibly TRBD1 for D (5 bases). The CDR3 runs to 14 residues. CDR1 and CDR2 (germline): SNHLY, FYNNEI. V was clipped by 6 bases and J by 1 base, with 12 bases between them. The DNA for the CDR3 is TGTGCCAGCAGGGTGGGACGGGCGAACACTGAAGCTTTCTTT. This gives the protein CASRVGRANTEAFF.

The V gene is TRBV7-2, the J gene TRBJ2-3; a possible D gene is TRBD1 (6 bases). V gave up 5 bases and J gave up 0 bases, with 21 bases separating them. Germline values: CDR1 SGHTA, CDR2 FQGNSA. The CDR3 contains 18 residues. Here the CDR3 reads CASSPKSWTASSTDTQYF. As DNA, the CDR3 is TGTGCCAGCAGCCCAAAATCATGGACAGCCTCTAGCACAGATACGCAGTATTTT.

The genes are TRBV19 and TRBJ2-2; 15 nucleotides line up with TRBD2. This CDR3 comprises 18 residues. Per the germline V gene, CDR1 is LNHDA and CDR2 is SQIVND (reference sequence). The V segment lost 5 bases and the J segment 7 bases; nucleotides outside the gene matches: 11. CDR3 loop: CASSPWTSGGAILGELFF. The CDR3 DNA follows: TGTGCCAGTAGTCCGTGGACTAGCGGGGGGGCCATCCTCGGGGAGCTGTTTTTT.

This clone was found a few times. The chain employs TRBV18 and TRBJ1-5; 8 bases are a match to TRBD1. J lost 5 bases, V lost 4 bases, and 10 bases had no gene match. CDR1 and CDR2 (germline): KGHSH, LQKENI. The CDR3 consists of 16 residues. CDR3 protein: CASSLTGQGGDQPQHF. The CDR3 DNA sequence: TGTGCCAGCTCACTGACCGGACAGGGTGGGGATCAGCCCCAGCATTTT.

This chain links TRBV6-4 with TRBJ2-1; D is perhaps TRBD1 (5 bases). The CDR3 extends over 15 amino acids. V was trimmed by 1 base and J by 3 bases, leaving 10 bases between them. The germline V gene has CDR1 MRHNA and CDR2 SNTAGT. The CDR3, as DNA: TGTGCCAGCAGTGACTTAACGGACAACTACAATGAGCAGTTCTTC. This gives the protein CASSDLTDNYNEQFF.

This clone was observed a single time. The chain recombines TRBV18 with TRBJ2-3, with TRBD1 matching over 7 bases. V shed 4 bases, J shed 2 bases, and the junction held 6 bases outside the gene matches. CDR1 is KGHSH, CDR2 LQKENI, per germline. CDR3 length: 15 amino acids. The CDR3 nucleotides are TGTGCCAGCTCACTTTCGGGACAGATCACAGATACGCAGTATTTT. Residues: CASSLSGQITDTQYF.

The CDR3 protein is CASSLLLAGGDEQYF. DNA for the CDR3: TGTGCCAGCTCGCTGCTTTTAGCGGGGGGTGACGAGCAGTACTTC. V gene TRBV18 combines with J gene TRBJ2-7; TRBD2 matches 10 bases. Germline loops: CDR1 KGHSH, CDR2 LQKENI. The length of the CDR3 is 15 residues. V gave up 6 bases and J gave up 5 bases; unmatched junction bases: 10.